This record looks at one T cell receptor beta chain sequence and its context. This record comes from a study of blood T cell repertoires in COVID-19. The germline V gene encodes CDR1 SQVTM and CDR2 ANQGSEA. The V gene end was trimmed by 7 bases and the J gene end by 8 bases; junction bases not matched to a gene: 6. The CDR3 covers 13 residues. Only in-frame clones appear in the TCRdb table, and some are missing; sequencing was by immunoSEQ multiplex PCR. The sample has some 180,000 clones; around 85% are singletons. Sequenced input: PBMCs or T cells enriched from blood (not recorded which). V gene TRBV29-1 combines with J gene TRBJ1-4; 11 bases are shared with TRBD1. The TCR comes from a middle-aged man who had recovered from COVID-19. The CDR3 spells CSAGQGGREKLFF. The CDR3 DNA sequence: TGCAGCGCGGGACAGGGGGGGAGAGAAAAACTGTTTTTT.